The next 8 T cell receptor beta chains were all read from a single sample in a study of blood T cell repertoires in COVID-19. TCRdb's copy holds only in-frame clones and misses some; the assay was immunoSEQ multiplex PCR. Of over 100,000 clones in the sample, roughly 84% are singletons; the top ten hold nearly 4%. Material for sequencing was PBMCs or T cells enriched from blood (not recorded which). All receptors derive from a woman aged 25 to 39 who had recovered from COVID-19.

This sequence joins TRBV14 and TRBJ2-7; D unclear. CDR3 length: 12 amino acids. The V gene's germline CDR1 is SGHDN and CDR2 FVKESK. V was clipped by 4 bases and J by 2 bases, with 6 bases between them. The CDR3: CASSPSPYEQYF. The CDR3 coding sequence is TGTGCCAGCAGCCCGAGCCCCTACGAGCAGTACTTC.

The chain couples TRBV3-1 (or the pseudogene TRBV3-2) to TRBJ1-1; D ambiguous. The CDR3 consists of 16 residues. In germline, CDR1 is LGHDT, CDR2 YNNKEL (reference sequence). Trimming pared 2 bases from V and 5 bases from J, leaving 18 bases between. In DNA form, the CDR3 reads TGTGCCAGCAGCCAAAATCTGGGAGGGTCCCGAACTGAAGCTTTCTTT. Translated: CASSQNLGGSRTEAFF.

The rearrangement links TRBV4-3 to TRBJ2-1; 8 positions match TRBD1. V lost 0 bases, J lost 5 bases, and 9 bases stayed unmatched. Germline CDR1 and CDR2: LGHNA and YSLEER. The length of the CDR3 is 17 residues. Here the CDR3 reads CASSQDPLTGVNNEQFF. CDR3 in DNA: TGCGCCAGCAGCCAAGATCCCCTGACAGGGGTCAACAATGAGCAGTTCTTC.

CDR3 coding DNA: TGTGCCACGAAACAGGGTATCGGGCAGCCCCAGCATTTT. It codes for CATKQGIGQPQHF. The chain combines TRBV15 with TRBJ1-5, with D tentatively TRBD1 (6 bases). Per the germline V gene, CDR1 is LNHNV and CDR2 is YYDKDF (reference sequence). V gave up 9 bases and J gave up 7 bases, with 16 bases separating them. This CDR3 comprises 13 residues.

The V and J genes are TRBV6-5 and TRBJ2-4; the D gene is possibly TRBD1 (5 bases). V gave up 6 bases and J gave up 4 bases, with 13 bases separating them. The length of the CDR3 is 14 residues. Per the germline V gene, CDR1 is MNHEY and CDR2 is SVGAGI. CDR3 loop: CASRVDTVKNIQYF. The CDR3 nucleotides read TGTGCCAGCAGGGTGGACACGGTGAAAAACATTCAGTACTTC.

The chain uses TRBV18 and TRBJ2-3, with D maybe TRBD2 (5 bases). Trimming removed 1 base at V and 0 bases at J, with 8 bases between. From germline, CDR1 is KGHSH and CDR2 LQKENI. The CDR3 loop spans 15 amino acids. The CDR3 region has the DNA TGTGCCAGCTCACCACGTGTAGCGAGCACAGATACGCAGTATTTT. Amino acid sequence: CASSPRVASTDTQYF.

The chain employs TRBV30 and TRBJ1-5; weak D call: TRBD1 (5 bases). CDR3 size: 16 residues. With 2 bases removed from V and 3 bases from J, the gap between germline ends came to 17 bases. The V gene's germline CDR1 is GTSNPN and CDR2 SVGIG (reference sequence). This CDR3 is CAWSSSGVGYNQPQHF. CDR3 DNA: TGTGCCTGGAGTAGCTCGGGGGTGGGCTACAATCAGCCCCAGCATTTT.

The chain couples TRBV18 to TRBJ1-2; 7 nucleotides agree with TRBD1. The germline gives CDR1 KGHSH, CDR2 LQKENI. This CDR3 has 13 amino acids. J gave up 6 bases and V 6 bases, and 7 bases lay outside the gene matches. CDR3 coding DNA: TGTGCCAGCTCGCCGACAGGGCCCGATGGCTACACCTTC. This translates into CASSPTGPDGYTF.